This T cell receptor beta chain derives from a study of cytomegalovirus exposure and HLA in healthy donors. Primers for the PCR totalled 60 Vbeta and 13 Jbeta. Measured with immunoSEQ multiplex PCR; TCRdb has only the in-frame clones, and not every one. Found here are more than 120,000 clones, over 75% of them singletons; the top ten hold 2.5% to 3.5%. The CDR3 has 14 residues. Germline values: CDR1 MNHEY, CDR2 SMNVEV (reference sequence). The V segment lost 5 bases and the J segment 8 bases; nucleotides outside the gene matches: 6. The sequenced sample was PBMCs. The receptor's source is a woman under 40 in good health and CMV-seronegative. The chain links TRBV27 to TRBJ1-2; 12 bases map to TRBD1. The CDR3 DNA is TGTGCCAGCAGTCCCGGGACAGGGGGCGCGGGCTACACCTTC. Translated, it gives CASSPGTGGAGYTF.